The 21 T cell receptor beta chains below come from one sample, sequenced in a study of control samples from healthy donors and cancer patients. Repertoires were generated with immunoSEQ multiplex PCR, while TCRdb's copy carries only in-frame clones and drops some. The sample holds some 64,000 clones, about nine tenths seen once. Sample: PBMCs. The receptors were sampled from a woman aged 45-60 years with colorectal cancer.

The chain is built from TRBV21-1 and TRBJ2-7. TRBV21-1 is a pseudogene locus. The CDR3 extends over 13 amino acids. In DNA form, the CDR3 reads TGTGCCAGCAGAACAGGGGAGGGTCACGAGCAGTACTTC. Its translation: CASRTGEGHEQYF.

This rearrangement joins TRBV30 to TRBJ1-2; TRBD1 matches at 8 bases. This CDR3 has 16 amino acids. V lost 2 bases to trimming and J lost 2 bases; unmatched junction nucleotides: 10. From germline, CDR1 is GTSNPN and CDR2 SVGIG (reference sequence). In nucleotides, the CDR3 is TGTGCCTGGAGTAGGGGGCCTGGACAGGGAAACTATGGCTACACCTTC. Its translation: CAWSRGPGQGNYGYTF.

V is TRBV12-3 or TRBV12-4 and J is TRBJ1-1, with 8 bases lining up with TRBD1. CDR3 length: 13 residues. V dropped 7 bases and J dropped 8; count of bases not matched to a gene: 9. CDR3 DNA sequence: TGTGCCAGCAAGGCAGGGGGCTACGCCGAAGCTTTCTTT. Translated: CASKAGGYAEAFF.

This clone came up once. The chain recombines TRBV18 with TRBJ1-2; 8 bases align to TRBD1. CDR3 length equals 14 residues. From germline, CDR1 is KGHSH and CDR2 LQKENI. The junction had 7 bases not matched to a gene; V was cut back by 3 bases and J by 7 bases. The chain's CDR3 is CASSPGQGDSGYTF. Here the CDR3 DNA reads TGTGCCAGCTCACCCGGACAGGGAGACTCTGGCTACACCTTC.

The chain joins TRBV11-2 to TRBJ1-2; a possible D gene is TRBD1 (6 bases). Trimming stripped 5 bases from V and 7 bases from J, with 20 bases between. The CDR3 consists of 15 residues. Germline lookup yields CDR1 SGHAT and CDR2 FQNNGV. CDR3: CASSPNADSLRGYTF. The CDR3 coding sequence is TGTGCCAGCAGCCCCAATGCGGACAGCTTACGTGGCTACACCTTC.

This clone was seen a handful of times. The rearrangement joins TRBV6-1 to TRBJ2-1; 8 nucleotides line up with TRBD2. V lost 1 base to trimming and J lost 9 bases; unmatched junction nucleotides: 8. This CDR3 has 15 residues. Germline V gene lookup returns CDR1 MNHNS and CDR2 SASEGT. The CDR3 sequence is CASSEGGSGVFEQFF. The CDR3, as DNA: TGTGCCAGCAGTGAAGGAGGTAGCGGGGTTTTTGAGCAGTTCTTC.

This chain links TRBV7-2 with TRBJ2-7, with 10 bases matching TRBD1. V lost 3 bases, J lost 1 base, and 3 bases stayed unmatched. The CDR3 length is 15 residues. Germline lookup yields CDR1 SGHTA and CDR2 FQGNSA. This CDR3 is CASSFDRGPSYEQYF. The CDR3 DNA follows: TGTGCCAGCAGCTTCGACAGGGGGCCATCCTACGAGCAGTACTTC.

This chain connects TRBV20-1 to TRBJ1-1; D may be TRBD1 (5 bases). Trimming removed 3 bases from V and 1 base from J, with 9 bases in between. The CDR3 contains 13 residues. In germline, CDR1 is DFQATT, CDR2 SNEGSKA (reference sequence). The DNA of the CDR3 is TGCAGTGCTAGTCAGGGCGCGAACACTGAAGCTTTCTTT. This encodes CSASQGANTEAFF.

This rearrangement joins TRBV5-4 to TRBJ1-2; a weak D match, TRBD1 (6 bases). The CDR3 length is 17 residues. Per the germline V gene, CDR1 is SGHNT and CDR2 is YYREEE (reference sequence). V was pared by 0 bases and J by 1 base, with 16 bases between. The CDR3 protein is CASSLGAGVPLNYGYTF. DNA for the CDR3: TGTGCCAGCAGCTTGGGGGCAGGGGTCCCGCTTAACTATGGCTACACCTTC.

The DNA for the CDR3 is TGTGCCAGCAGTTTATTTCAGCCGGTCGTACAGGGACGGAGAACTAGCGGCTACAATGAGCAGTTCTTC. Protein sequence: CASSLFQPVVQGRRTSGYNEQFF. The chain uses TRBV27 and TRBJ2-1, with 8 positions matching TRBD2. CDR1 MNHEY and CDR2 SMNVEV come from the germline V gene (reference sequence). The length of the CDR3 is 23 residues. V trimming: 1 base; J trimming: 3 bases; junction bases outside the gene matches: 26.

The rearrangement uses TRBV7-9 and TRBJ2-5; D possibly corresponds to TRBD1 (6 bases). The CDR3 totals 14 residues. Germline values: CDR1 SEHNR, CDR2 FQNEAQ (reference sequence). Trimming took off 5 bases at V and 5 bases at J, with 15 bases between the two ends. The CDR3: CASSSQGTGETQYF. The CDR3 DNA reads as TGTGCCAGCAGCAGCCAGGGGACGGGGGAGACCCAGTACTTC.

V is TRBV7-3 and J is TRBJ2-7; D might be TRBD1 (5 bases). Germline assignment: CDR1 SGHTA and CDR2 FQGTGA. This CDR3 region has 14 residues. The ends were cut back, 0 bases at V and 9 bases at J, with 15 bases in the middle. CDR3 in DNA: TGTGCCAGCAGCTTAACGCCAGGGCTAGTCCCGCAGTACTTC. Translated: CASSLTPGLVPQYF.

This rearrangement joins TRBV7-3 to TRBJ2-5; TRBD2 agrees at 15 bases. Germline loops: CDR1 SGHTA, CDR2 FQGTGA. Trimming at V came to 5 bases and at J to 1 base, leaving 5 bases not matched to a gene. The CDR3 is 17 amino acids. The DNA of the CDR3 is TGTGCCAGCAGCCCCCAGGGACTAGCGGGGGGCCAAGAGACCCAGTACTTC. This gives the protein CASSPQGLAGGQETQYF. Using reference TRBV7-3 and TRBJ2-5 for the parts outside the CDR3, the full variable domain is GAGVSQTPSNKVTEKGKYVELRCDPISGHTALYWYRQSLGQGPEFLIYFQGTGAADDSGLPNDRFFAVRPEGSVSTLKIQRTERGDSAVYLCASSPQGLAGGQETQYFGPGTRLLVL.

The chain recombines TRBV19 with TRBJ1-5; perhaps TRBD1 as D (6 bases). The V and J ends lost 6 bases and 0 bases respectively, with 12 bases between them. This CDR3 contains 15 residues. Germline CDR1 reads LNHDA; CDR2 reads SQIVND (reference sequence). The CDR3 here is CASSPGHNSNQPQHF. The CDR3 nucleotides read TGTGCCAGTAGCCCGGGACACAATAGCAATCAGCCCCAGCATTTT.

This clone was recorded only once. The chain uses TRBV6-5 and TRBJ1-4; D not resolved. CDR1 is MNHEY and CDR2 is SVGAGI in the germline V gene. CDR3 size: 15 residues. Trimming cost V 6 bases and J 3 bases, with 14 bases left between them. CDR3 sequence: CASRRERQANEKLFF. DNA for the CDR3: TGTGCCAGCAGGCGCGAGAGGCAGGCTAATGAAAAACTGTTTTTT.

The sample holds a few counts of this clone. This chain joins TRBV15 and TRBJ1-4, with 11 nucleotides matching TRBD1. Germline loops: CDR1 LNHNV, CDR2 YYDKDF (reference sequence). V shed 9 bases, J shed 3 bases, and the junction held 3 bases outside the gene matches. The CDR3 covers 14 residues. The CDR3 coding sequence is TGTGCCACGGACAGGGGGCTCGCTAATGAAAAACTGTTTTTT. This translates into CATDRGLANEKLFF.

The V gene is TRBV5-8, the J gene TRBJ2-3; no reliable D call. Trimming stripped 0 bases from V and 0 bases from J, with 14 bases between. The CDR3 is 17 residues long. The germline CDR1 and CDR2 sequences are SGHTS and YDEGEE. As DNA, the CDR3 is TGTGCCAGCAGCTTGGCCGTATTGAGCCCTAGCACAGATACGCAGTATTTT. It specifies CASSLAVLSPSTDTQYF.

The sample holds a few counts of this clone. DNA for the CDR3: TGTGCCAGCAGCCAGATTGGACTAATTAATAATGAGCAGTTCTTC. It translates to CASSQIGLINNEQFF. The chain joins TRBV3-1 (or the pseudogene TRBV3-2) to TRBJ2-1; weak D call: TRBD2 (6 bases). In germline, CDR1 is LGHDT, CDR2 YNNKEL (reference sequence). The CDR3 totals 15 residues. Trimming cost V 3 bases and J 7 bases, with 16 bases left between them.

The chain is built from TRBV18 and TRBJ2-3, with 10 nucleotides matching TRBD1. This CDR3 is 15 amino acids long. Trimming took 5 bases from V and 6 from J; bases not matched to a gene: 8. Per germline, CDR1 KGHSH and CDR2 LQKENI. The CDR3 DNA reads TGTGCCAGCTCAATGGACAGGGGGGTGCCTGATACGCAGTATTTT. This sequence encodes CASSMDRGVPDTQYF. The entire variable domain, with the rest obtained from reference TRBV18 and TRBJ2-3, is as follows: NAGVMQNPRHLVRRRGQEARLRCSPMKGHSHVYWYRQLPEEGLKFMVYLQKENIIDESGMPKERFSAEFPKEGPSILRIQQVVRGDSAAYFCASSMDRGVPDTQYFGPGTRLTVL.

The chain employs TRBV7-2 and TRBJ1-1; 9 bases are a match to TRBD1. The germline V gene has CDR1 SGHTA and CDR2 FQGNSA. The V and J ends lost 2 bases and 2 bases, in that order; junction bases with no gene match: 6. The CDR3 is 16 amino acids. The CDR3 DNA reads TGTGCCAGCAGCTTAAAAGGGGACAGGGAAAACACTGAAGCTTTCTTT. Protein: CASSLKGDRENTEAFF.

This chain links TRBV29-1 with TRBJ1-1; 12 bases agree with TRBD1. The length of the CDR3 is 15 residues. Germline lookup yields CDR1 SQVTM and CDR2 ANQGSEA. The J segment lost 0 bases and the V segment lost 4 bases, leaving 3 bases of the junction unmatched. CDR3 residues: CSVGGTGGMNTEAFF. The CDR3 coding sequence is TGCAGCGTTGGGGGGACAGGGGGCATGAACACTGAAGCTTTCTTT.